Each of the 32 T cell receptor beta chains below was sequenced from the same sample in a study of cytomegalovirus exposure and HLA in healthy donors (dated by TCRdb to about 2017). Library construction relied on the immunoSEQ multiplex PCR assay. A mixture of 60 forward primers for TCR Vbeta segments and 13 reverse primers for TCR Jbeta segments was used in the multiplex PCR. TCRdb re-hosts the immuneACCESS table, in-frame sequences only. Its copies lack some clones; in the studies checked, an unresolved V gene accounts for under half of them, and the cause for the rest is not known. A total of 170,000 or so clones appear in this sample, about four fifths of them only once. Of the sample, under 0.4% falls within the top ten clones. The sample was PBMCs. Receptor source: a boy between 2 and 10 years old in good health and CMV-seronegative.

The chain is built from TRBV6-1 and TRBJ2-7, with 7 positions matching TRBD1. J gave up 1 base and V 3 bases, and 9 bases lay outside the gene matches. Germline CDR1 reads MNHNS; CDR2 reads SASEGT. CDR3 length: 16 amino acids. CDR3 DNA: TGTGCCAGCAGTGACCCTGAAGGGACAGCTTCCTACGAGCAGTACTTC. Encoded protein: CASSDPEGTASYEQYF.

J is TRBJ2-5 and V is TRBV15; weak D call: TRBD1 (6 bases). Trimming pared 0 bases from V and 5 bases from J, leaving 13 bases between. Germline lookup yields CDR1 LNHNV and CDR2 YYDKDF (reference sequence). The CDR3 extends over 15 amino acids. The CDR3 region has the DNA TGTGCCACCAGCAGAGATGCAGGGGCAAAGGAGACCCAGTACTTC. Translation gives CATSRDAGAKETQYF.

The chain joins TRBV6-5 to TRBJ1-2; no reliable D call. In germline, CDR1 is MNHEY, CDR2 SVGAGI. The CDR3 length is 13 residues. The V end lost 5 bases, the J end lost 7 bases, and 14 bases lay between the germline ends. CDR3: CASSPEVSGGYTF. The CDR3 DNA reads TGTGCCAGCAGTCCGGAGGTGTCAGGTGGCTACACCTTC.

The V call is TRBV13, the J call TRBJ2-1; 12 nucleotides align to TRBD2. Germline V gene data show CDR1 as PRHDT and CDR2 as FYEKMQ (reference sequence). The CDR3 is 21 amino acids. V lost 5 bases to trimming and J lost 0 bases; unmatched junction nucleotides: 17. CDR3 sequence: CASSRTDPSSGRVSSYNEQFF. The DNA for the CDR3 is TGTGCCAGCAGCCGGACAGATCCGTCTAGCGGGAGGGTAAGCTCCTACAATGAGCAGTTCTTC.

V and J are TRBV4-2 and TRBJ2-3, with TRBD2 matching over 8 bases. The CDR3 loop spans 16 amino acids. J lost 5 bases, V lost 0 bases, and 7 bases had no gene match. Germline values: CDR1 LGHNA, CDR2 YNFKEQ. CDR3 sequence (DNA): TGTGCCAGCAGCCAAGACGCCGGGAGGGCCCGAGATACGCAGTATTTT. It codes for CASSQDAGRARDTQYF.

The chain recombines TRBV19 with TRBJ1-1; the D gene is possibly TRBD1 (5 bases). The germline gives CDR1 LNHDA, CDR2 SQIVND (reference sequence). Trimming took off 7 bases at V and 7 bases at J, with 16 bases between the two ends. The CDR3 has 13 amino acids. This CDR3 is CASTWWGPNEAFF. In DNA, the CDR3 is TGTGCCAGTACCTGGTGGGGCCCTAATGAAGCTTTCTTT.

The V and J genes are TRBV14 and TRBJ2-7, with TRBD1 matching 9 bases. The germline V gene encodes CDR1 SGHDN and CDR2 FVKESK. The CDR3 has 16 amino acids. After removal of 3 bases from V and 7 bases from J, the junction contained 13 bases not matched to a gene. Written as DNA, the CDR3 is TGTGCCAGCAGCCACATATCGGGACAGGGAGCTGGGGAGCAGTACTTC. Translated, it gives CASSHISGQGAGEQYF.

The chain recombines TRBV5-1 with TRBJ2-5; 8 positions match TRBD1. This CDR3 is 14 amino acids long. V was pared by 4 bases and J by 4 bases, with 6 bases of the junction left unmatched. Germline V gene lookup returns CDR1 SGHRS and CDR2 YFSETQ. The CDR3 nucleotides are TGCGCCAGCAGCCCTCAGGGGGCCGGAGAGACCCAGTACTTC. Amino acids: CASSPQGAGETQYF.

In DNA form, the CDR3 reads TGTGCCAGCAGCTTAGAAGGGAGTGCTAATGAAAAACTGTTTTTT. It specifies CASSLEGSANEKLFF. The chain uses TRBV7-9 and TRBJ1-4, with unresolved D. Germline V lookup: CDR1 SEHNR, CDR2 FQNEAQ (reference sequence). V was cut by 1 base and J by 3 bases, with 9 bases left in between. The CDR3 runs to 15 residues. Supplemented by reference TRBV7-9 and TRBJ1-4, the full variable domain reads DTGVSQNPRHKITKRGQNVTFRCDPISEHNRLYWYRQTLGQGPEFLTYFQNEAQLEKSRLLSDRFSAERPKGSFSTLEIQRTEQGDSAMYLCASSLEGSANEKLFFGSGTQLSVL.

The chain is built from TRBV5-1 and TRBJ1-1; TRBD1 aligns across 8 bases. CDR3 length equals 15 residues. V dropped 3 bases and J dropped 3; count of bases not matched to a gene: 7. The germline V gene encodes CDR1 SGHRS and CDR2 YFSETQ. The CDR3 nucleotides read TGCGCCAGCAGCTGGGGGACAGGTGGGTACACTGAAGCTTTCTTT. This encodes CASSWGTGGYTEAFF.

V usage is TRBV7-8 and J usage is TRBJ1-6; tentatively, D is TRBD1 (6 bases). The CDR3 has 18 amino acids. Germline loops: CDR1 SGHVS, CDR2 FQNEAQ. Trimming removed 2 bases from V and 2 bases from J, with 16 bases in between. In nucleotides, the CDR3 is TGTGCCAGCAGCTTAATCGGGGGCGGGGGGACCTATAATTCACCCCTCCACTTT. Translated: CASSLIGGGGTYNSPLHF.

This chain links TRBV29-1 with TRBJ2-6, with D hard to call. This CDR3 has 13 amino acids. Germline CDR1 SQVTM, CDR2 ANQGSEA. V was pared by 5 bases and J by 0 bases, with 5 bases between. In DNA form, the CDR3 reads TGCAGCGTTACAGTCTCTGGGGCCAACGTCCTGACTTTC. Amino acids: CSVTVSGANVLTF.

This chain links TRBV2 with TRBJ2-2, with D tentatively TRBD1 (5 bases). V lost 2 bases and J 4 bases, leaving 11 bases between the germline ends. Looked up from germline, CDR1 is SNHLY and CDR2 is FYNNEI. The CDR3 totals 15 residues. In DNA, the CDR3 is TGTGCCAGCAGTGAAACGAGACAGATCACCGGGGAGCTGTTTTTT. It codes for CASSETRQITGELFF.

This clone has just one count. This chain links TRBV15 with TRBJ2-7; the match to TRBD2 covers 7 bases. The CDR3 contains 16 residues. V shed 4 bases and J 0 bases; nucleotides not matched to a gene: 9. Germline loops: CDR1 LNHNV, CDR2 YYDKDF (reference sequence). The CDR3 DNA sequence: TGTGCCACCAGCAAAAAGGGACTAAAAAGCTCCTACGAGCAGTACTTC. This translates into CATSKKGLKSSYEQYF.

The chain uses TRBV29-1 and TRBJ2-7; tentative D call: TRBD2 (5 bases). Germline V CDR1 and CDR2: SQVTM, ANQGSEA. Between the trimmed V and J ends, which lost 1 base and 3 bases, there was a span of 10 bases. CDR3 length: 13 residues. In DNA form, the CDR3 reads TGCAGCGTTGAAGTTTCCGGACTCTACGAGCAGTACTTC. Its protein product is CSVEVSGLYEQYF.

This clone was counted a few times. The rearrangement joins TRBV2 to TRBJ2-7; D is unresolved. This CDR3 spans 14 amino acids. V lost 4 bases and J lost 0, with 10 bases in between. Germline V gene data show CDR1 as SNHLY and CDR2 as FYNNEI. CDR3 amino acids: CASSVNTNSYEQYF. The CDR3 DNA sequence: TGTGCCAGCAGTGTGAACACCAACTCCTACGAGCAGTACTTC.

The CDR3 sequence is CASREGSNTGELFF. In DNA, the CDR3 is TGTGCCAGCAGGGAGGGTTCGAACACCGGGGAGCTGTTTTTT. The chain couples TRBV5-4 to TRBJ2-2; D is possibly TRBD2 (6 bases). Looked up from germline, CDR1 is SGHNT and CDR2 is YYREEE (reference sequence). V lost 5 bases and J lost 0, with 8 bases in between. The CDR3 loop spans 14 amino acids. The whole variable domain, filled in from reference TRBV5-4 and TRBJ2-2, reads ETGVTQSPTHLIKTRGQQVTLRCSSQSGHNTVSWYQQALGQGPQFIFQYYREEENGRGNFPPRFSGLQFPNYSSELNVNALELDDSALYLCASREGSNTGELFFGEGSRLTVL.

Here the CDR3 DNA reads TGTGCCAGCAGCTTAACTGGAGCCTCGAGTGGTGAGCAGTTCTTC. Its translation is CASSLTGASSGEQFF. The rearrangement links TRBV7-3 to TRBJ2-1; D is unresolved. Per germline, CDR1 SGHTA and CDR2 FQGTGA. V shed 0 bases and J shed 9 bases, with 15 bases lying between them. There are 15 residues in the CDR3.

This rearrangement joins TRBV25-1 to TRBJ2-7; TRBD1 matches at 7 bases. Losses at the gene ends were 4 bases for V and 0 bases for J; bases not matched to a gene: 9. The CDR3 covers 16 residues. Germline CDR1 reads MGHDK; CDR2 reads SYGVNS. The CDR3 coding sequence is TGTGCCAGCAGTGGACGGACAGGTGAGAACTCCTACGAGCAGTACTTC. This gives the protein CASSGRTGENSYEQYF.

J is TRBJ2-7 and V is TRBV5-4, with TRBD1 matching 9 bases. Per germline, CDR1 SGHNT and CDR2 YYREEE (reference sequence). This CDR3 contains 15 residues. The V segment lost 4 bases and the J segment 3 bases; nucleotides outside the gene matches: 8. The CDR3: CASSNGMDRGYEQYF. The CDR3 bases are TGTGCCAGCAGCAACGGGATGGACAGGGGCTACGAGCAGTACTTC.

This clone was seen once. V is TRBV4-1 and J is TRBJ1-1; unclear D gene. Germline V gene sequence: CDR1 MGHRA, CDR2 YSYEKL. V lost 1 base and J lost 5, with 8 bases in between. CDR3 size: 13 residues. CDR3: CASSQARRTEAFF. The CDR3 DNA sequence: TGCGCCAGCAGCCAAGCAAGGAGGACTGAAGCTTTCTTT.

The chain carries TRBV5-1 and TRBJ2-2, with unresolved D. The V and J ends lost 2 bases and 4 bases respectively, with 9 bases between them. The germline V gene has CDR1 SGHRS and CDR2 YFSETQ. The CDR3 spans 14 residues. The CDR3 reads CASSFGQVTGELFF. CDR3 DNA sequence: TGCGCCAGCAGCTTCGGCCAGGTCACCGGGGAGCTGTTTTTT.

V is TRBV23-1 and J is TRBJ2-3; 12 bases are a match to TRBD2. TRBV23-1 is reported as an ORF; its role is uncertain. J lost 4 bases, V lost 2 bases, and 13 bases had no gene match. The CDR3 spans 19 residues. DNA for the CDR3: TGCGCCAGCAGTCAACCACTAGCGGGAGGAGGAGCAGGTGCAGATACGCAGTATTTT. It codes for CASSQPLAGGGAGADTQYF.

The V call is TRBV6-5, the J call TRBJ2-5; tentative D call: TRBD2 (5 bases). The ends were cut back, 8 bases at V and 2 bases at J, with 15 bases in the middle. The germline V gene has CDR1 MNHEY and CDR2 SVGAGI. CDR3 length: 14 amino acids. For the CDR3, the DNA is TGTGCCAGCGGGGTTAGAACGGGGCAAGAGACCCAGTACTTC. Translating it yields CASGVRTGQETQYF.

The J gene is TRBJ2-1, the V gene TRBV28; no reliable D call. CDR1 MDHEN and CDR2 SYDVKM come from the germline V gene. CDR3 length: 13 amino acids. Trimming took 2 bases from V and 6 from J, leaving 8 bases between them. CDR3: CASSLEAGNEQFF. The CDR3 DNA is TGTGCCAGCAGTTTAGAGGCTGGCAATGAGCAGTTCTTC.

This clone was detected only once. The J gene is TRBJ1-2, the V gene TRBV11-2; D uncertain. CDR3 size: 14 residues. V was shortened by 1 base and J by 5 bases, with 11 bases between the two germline ends. The germline CDR1 and CDR2 sequences are SGHAT and FQNNGV. CDR3 in amino acids: CASSLVAVNYGYTF. DNA for the CDR3: TGTGCCAGCAGCTTAGTTGCAGTGAATTATGGCTACACCTTC.

This sequence joins TRBV27 and TRBJ2-7; the match to TRBD2 covers 12 bases. Per the germline V gene, CDR1 is MNHEY and CDR2 is SMNVEV (reference sequence). The J segment lost 2 bases and the V segment lost 5 bases, leaving 16 bases of the junction unmatched. This CDR3 spans 19 amino acids. CDR3 DNA: TGTGCCAGCAGTAGCCAGGGACTAGCGGGCCCCCGTCGGGCCTACGAGCAGTACTTC. Amino acid sequence: CASSSQGLAGPRRAYEQYF.

This rearrangement joins TRBV5-6 to TRBJ1-2, with D perhaps matching TRBD1 (5 bases). V dropped 4 bases and J dropped 7 bases, with 14 bases sitting between them. The V gene's germline CDR1 is SGHDT and CDR2 YYEEEE. The length of the CDR3 is 13 residues. CDR3 nucleotide sequence: TGTGCCAGCAGCGCCGGAGGGGCTGGTGGCTACACCTTC. Residues: CASSAGGAGGYTF. The full variable domain, completed using reference TRBV5-6 and TRBJ1-2, is DAGVTQSPTHLIKTRGQQVTLRCSPKSGHDTVSWYQQALGQGPQFIFQYYEEEERQRGNFPDRFSGHQFPNYSSELNVNALLLGDSALYLCASSAGGAGGYTFGSGTRLTVV.

The chain links TRBV19 to TRBJ1-1; D perhaps matches TRBD1 (5 bases). The V and J ends lost 7 bases and 0 bases respectively, with 15 bases between them. The CDR3 length is 15 residues. Per germline, CDR1 LNHDA and CDR2 SQIVND (reference sequence). Here the CDR3 DNA reads TGTGCCAGTACGTCCAGGGCAGATGTGAACACTGAAGCTTTCTTT. It is translated as CASTSRADVNTEAFF.

This clone was seen once. The chain has TRBV19 and TRBJ2-7; D is possibly TRBD2 (6 bases). The CDR3 has 14 amino acids. The germline V gene encodes CDR1 LNHDA and CDR2 SQIVND (reference sequence). Trimming took 3 bases from V and 2 from J, leaving 11 bases between them. The CDR3 DNA is TGTGCCAGTAGTATCGGGACGGGAGCCTACGAGCAGTACTTC. As protein: CASSIGTGAYEQYF.

This chain links TRBV5-1 with TRBJ2-1; D not certain. Germline V lookup: CDR1 SGHRS, CDR2 YFSETQ. The CDR3 runs to 16 residues. Trimming took 3 bases from V and 0 from J, leaving 13 bases between them. The CDR3 region is CASSYPSGSSYNEQFF. DNA for the CDR3: TGCGCCAGCAGCTACCCTTCTGGTAGCTCCTACAATGAGCAGTTCTTC.

The chain carries TRBV7-9 and TRBJ2-1; no reliable D call. The CDR3 is 12 residues long. The germline CDR1 and CDR2 sequences are SEHNR and FQNEAQ (reference sequence). Trimming cost V 6 bases and J 9 bases, with 12 bases left between them. The CDR3 DNA sequence: TGTGCCAGCAGTCCGTACGGCGGTGAGCAGTTCTTC. Protein product: CASSPYGGEQFF.